This record covers a single T cell receptor beta chain. This record comes from a study of technical replicates of blood from several donors. Generated by immunoSEQ multiplex PCR, the TCRdb table keeps only in-frame clones and is missing some. Among approximately 79,000 clones listed, around 97% were seen once. CDR3 length: 19 residues. Germline CDR1 reads MNHEY; CDR2 reads SMNVEV (reference sequence). V shed 1 base and J 3 bases; nucleotides not matched to a gene: 11. The chain links TRBV27 to TRBJ2-1, with 11 bases lining up with TRBD1. This clonotype originated in a human donor in good health. Sequencing was performed on T cells isolated from PBMCs. The CDR3 DNA follows: TGTGCCAGCAGTTTATTCGTCACCCCCGGGACAGGGGGCTACAATGAGCAGTTCTTC. Its protein is CASSLFVTPGTGGYNEQFF.